This T cell receptor (beta chain) was identified during a study of blood T cell repertoires in COVID-19. Study background: The origin of the acute and convalescent COVID-19 samples was the United States, Italy and Spain. PBMCs, B-cell-depleted T cells, or T cells were the source of the cDNA or gDNA that made up the material.

CDR1 and CDR2 (germline): MNHNY, SVGAGI (reference sequence). Unmatched junction bases numbered 6, after V lost 6 bases and J lost 8 bases. The CDR3 length is 13 residues. Authors' methods: Nucleated cell number was recorded as an estimate derived from reference gene primer amplification. Profiled with immunoSEQ multiplex PCR; TCRdb holds only in-frame clones, not every one. V, J and clone size derive from that table, while D and trimming were established from the DNA sequence. The table lists roughly 200,000 clones, about 76% of them singletons. The chain employs TRBV6-6 and TRBJ2-1; TRBD1 aligns across 8 bases. Material: peripheral blood. The TCR sequence derives from a woman between 45 and 65 years old with active or convalescent COVID-19. CDR3: CASSPPTGDEQFF. As DNA, the CDR3 is TGTGCCAGCAGCCCTCCGACAGGGGATGAGCAGTTCTTC.